Each of the 21 T cell receptor beta chains below was sequenced from the same sample in a study of somatic mutations in cytotoxic T cells in rheumatoid arthritis. The table came from immunoSEQ multiplex PCR; TCRdb's copy has only in-frame clones and leaves some out. This table holds 15,000 to 20,000 clones, 74% found once. Sample: CD8+ T cells sorted from blood. These receptors came from a man aged 55 to 70 in good health.

V gene TRBV4-3 combines with J gene TRBJ2-7; possibly TRBD1 for D (6 bases). Germline assignment: CDR1 LGHNA and CDR2 YSLEER. The CDR3 contains 14 residues. The V gene lost 0 bases and the J gene lost 3 bases, with 9 bases spanning the gap. CDR3 nucleotides: TGCGCCAGCAGCCAAGATCGCAGGGGCTACGAGCAGTACTTC. Encoded protein: CASSQDRRGYEQYF.

The chain links TRBV6-5 to TRBJ2-7; TRBD2 matches 7 bases. This CDR3 has 15 residues. Trimming cost V 0 bases and J 4 bases; bases outside gene matches: 6. The V gene's germline CDR1 is MNHEY and CDR2 SVGAGI. CDR3 residues: CASSYSSSGTYEQYF. In DNA form, the CDR3 reads TGTGCCAGCAGTTACTCGTCTAGCGGAACTTACGAGCAGTACTTC.

On this clone: The same CDR3 can be traced to other DNA sequences in this sample. V is TRBV7-8 and J is TRBJ2-7; D unresolved. The CDR3 consists of 11 residues. CDR1 is SGHVS and CDR2 is FQNEAQ in the germline V gene. Between the trimmed V and J ends, which lost 5 bases and 1 base, there was a span of 3 bases. The CDR3 DNA reads as TGTGCCAGCAGCCCTTCCTACGAGCAGTACTTC. Translating gives CASSPSYEQYF.

This clone is categorized as medium-sized. The V and J genes are TRBV4-3 and TRBJ2-2; TRBD2 agrees at 8 bases. This CDR3 comprises 17 residues. Per the germline V gene, CDR1 is LGHNA and CDR2 is YSLEER. The J segment lost 5 bases and the V segment lost 4 bases, leaving 12 bases of the junction unmatched. The CDR3 bases are TGCGCCAGCAGCCCCAGCTATGCGGGAGGTTCTACCGGGGAGCTGTTTTTT. It yields the protein CASSPSYAGGSTGELFF.

The chain uses TRBV18 and TRBJ2-5; 9 nucleotides agree with TRBD2. CDR1 KGHSH and CDR2 LQKENI come from the germline V gene. The V and J ends lost 0 bases and 5 bases, in that order; junction bases with no gene match: 10. This CDR3 comprises 17 residues. CDR3 coding DNA: TGTGCCAGCTCACCACCGTCGCTAGCGGGGCCCCACGAGACCCAGTACTTC. This sequence encodes CASSPPSLAGPHETQYF.

This clone has only one observation. V usage is TRBV29-1 and J usage is TRBJ2-7, with D possibly TRBD2 on 5 matching bases. The CDR3 is 14 residues long. V was cut by 0 bases and J by 2 bases, with 11 bases left in between. Germline V gene lookup returns CDR1 SQVTM and CDR2 ANQGSEA. The CDR3 loop reads CSVEDLSGTYEQYF. The CDR3, as DNA: TGCAGCGTTGAAGATCTAAGCGGAACCTACGAGCAGTACTTC.

The rearrangement links TRBV6-1 to TRBJ1-2, with a tentative D call TRBD1 (6 bases). Per germline, CDR1 MNHNS and CDR2 SASEGT. Trimming cost V 3 bases and J 2 bases, with 10 bases left between them. The CDR3 covers 14 residues. The CDR3 reads CASSDNRENYGYTF. In DNA, the CDR3 is TGTGCCAGCAGTGATAACAGGGAAAACTATGGCTACACCTTC.

This clone was picked up a small number of times. The chain uses TRBV29-1 and TRBJ2-7; 11 nucleotides agree with TRBD1. From germline, CDR1 is SQVTM and CDR2 ANQGSEA. The trim removed 7 bases at V and 6 bases at J, leaving 8 bases unmatched. This CDR3 comprises 13 residues. The CDR3 DNA sequence: TGCAGCGCTAGGACAGGGGGCTATGCCGAGCAGTACTTC. Its protein product is CSARTGGYAEQYF.

Only a few counts were recorded for this clone. J is TRBJ1-2 and V is TRBV29-1; 10 bases match TRBD1. Germline lookup yields CDR1 SQVTM and CDR2 ANQGSEA. The trim removed 6 bases at V and 4 bases at J, leaving 11 bases unmatched. The CDR3 is 15 residues long. This CDR3 is CSVGETGGLVYGYTF. The CDR3, as DNA: TGCAGCGTCGGCGAGACAGGGGGCTTAGTCTATGGCTACACCTTC.

In this sample, this clone turned up once. The V call is TRBV7-9, the J call TRBJ1-6, with D unclear. Looked up from germline, CDR1 is SEHNR and CDR2 is FQNEAQ (reference sequence). V lost 1 base and J lost 7, with 8 bases in between. There are 14 residues in the CDR3. CDR3 protein: CASSLVTGNSPLHF. The CDR3 DNA reads TGTGCCAGCAGCTTAGTTACCGGGAATTCACCCCTCCACTTT.

CDR3 amino acids: CASSQDPGRVNNEQFF. Written as DNA, the CDR3 is TGCGCCAGCAGCCAAGATCCCGGGAGGGTGAACAATGAGCAGTTCTTC. The chain recombines TRBV4-1 with TRBJ2-1; 8 nucleotides agree with TRBD2. Germline values: CDR1 MGHRA, CDR2 YSYEKL. The CDR3 length is 16 residues. After removal of 0 bases from V and 5 bases from J, the junction contained 6 bases not matched to a gene.

The rearrangement joins TRBV7-6 to TRBJ1-5, with TRBD1 identical over 7 bases. Trimming took 4 bases from V and 6 from J; bases not matched to a gene: 3. CDR3 length equals 13 residues. Germline assignment: CDR1 SGHVS and CDR2 FNYEAQ. The CDR3 protein is CASSSYRGQPQHF. CDR3 nucleotide sequence: TGTGCCAGCAGCTCCTACAGGGGTCAGCCCCAGCATTTT.

CDR3 bases: TGTGCCAGCAGCGTAGATCAGCGGGAGACGAACAATGAGCAGTTCTTC. This sequence encodes CASSVDQRETNNEQFF. The chain has TRBV9 and TRBJ2-1, with 8 bases aligning to TRBD2. CDR1 and CDR2 (germline): SGDLS, YYNGEE. The CDR3 runs to 16 residues. Unmatched junction bases numbered 7, after V lost 0 bases and J lost 5 bases.

V usage is TRBV27 and J usage is TRBJ1-5, with 8 bases fitting TRBD1. The CDR3 consists of 15 residues. CDR1 and CDR2 from the germline V gene are MNHEY and SMNVEV (reference sequence). V trimming: 0 bases; J trimming: 7 bases; junction bases outside the gene matches: 5. The CDR3 bases are TGTGCCAGCAGTTTATCGCAGGGGGCTGACCAGCCCCAGCATTTT. It yields the protein CASSLSQGADQPQHF.

This clone was observed a handful of times. This rearrangement joins TRBV29-1 to TRBJ1-2; D gene uncertain. Per germline, CDR1 SQVTM and CDR2 ANQGSEA. The CDR3 length is 15 residues. Trimming stripped 3 bases from V and 4 bases from J, with 18 bases between. The CDR3 here is CSVDALSATSYGYTF. Here the CDR3 DNA reads TGCAGCGTTGATGCGCTTAGCGCAACTTCCTATGGCTACACCTTC.

The CDR3 is CASSVTRAGGNEQFF. CDR3 nucleotide sequence: TGTGCCAGCAGCGTCACTCGGGCGGGCGGCAATGAGCAGTTCTTC. The genes are TRBV7-2 and TRBJ2-1; D possibly corresponds to TRBD2 (5 bases). The ends were cut back, 5 bases at V and 6 bases at J, with 17 bases in the middle. This CDR3 spans 15 amino acids. Germline V gene sequence: CDR1 SGHTA, CDR2 FQGNSA.

The rearrangement links TRBV13 to TRBJ1-1, with 8 bases aligning to TRBD1. The germline V gene encodes CDR1 PRHDT and CDR2 FYEKMQ (reference sequence). The CDR3 loop spans 15 amino acids. V was clipped by 2 bases and J by 8 bases; unmatched bases: 10. In DNA form, the CDR3 reads TGTGCCAGCAGCTTAAGCGAGACAGGGGAAAGGGAAGCTTTCTTT. The encoded protein is CASSLSETGEREAFF. Together with reference TRBV13 and TRBJ1-1, the CDR3 gives the full variable domain: AAGVIQSPRHLIKEKRETATLKCYPIPRHDTVYWYQQGPGQDPQFLISFYEKMQSDKGSIPDRFSAQQFSDYHSELNMSSLELGDSALYFCASSLSETGEREAFFGQGTRLTVV.

V and J are TRBV6-5 and TRBJ1-4; D is undetermined. The V gene lost 8 bases and the J gene lost 5 bases, with 9 bases spanning the gap. CDR3 length equals 12 residues. Germline CDR1 is MNHEY and CDR2 is SVGAGI. In DNA, the CDR3 is TGTGCCAGCTCTGGACTAAATGAAAAACTGTTTTTT. This gives the protein CASSGLNEKLFF.

This clone was detected once. The junction and the germline gene differ at one end; a read error may be behind it. This chain uses TRBV6-1 with TRBJ2-3; TRBD2 agrees at 12 bases. The CDR3 is 15 amino acids. Germline-derived CDR1 and CDR2 are MNHNS and SASEGT. CDR3: CASRKTSGRTDTRYF. In DNA, the CDR3 is TGTGCCAGCAGAAAGACTAGCGGGAGAACAGATACGCGGTATTTT.

This chain uses TRBV7-9 with TRBJ2-2; the D is unclear. The CDR3 runs to 12 residues. The germline V gene encodes CDR1 SEHNR and CDR2 FQNEAQ (reference sequence). V shed 5 bases and J shed 3 bases, with 4 bases lying between them. CDR3 residues: CASSDYTGELFF. The CDR3 DNA reads as TGTGCCAGCAGCGACTACACCGGGGAGCTGTTTTTT.

The chain is built from TRBV10-3 and TRBJ1-2; a possible D gene is TRBD1 (5 bases). There are 14 residues in the CDR3. The V and J ends lost 2 bases and 0 bases respectively, with 7 bases between them. Germline loops: CDR1 ENHRY, CDR2 SYGVKD. The CDR3 nucleotides read TGTGCCATCAGTGAGGACAGAGCTAACTATGGCTACACCTTC. Protein sequence: CAISEDRANYGYTF.